This T cell receptor (beta chain) was sequenced in a study of T cell responses to AZD1222 COVID-19 vaccine. Germline V gene data show CDR1 as SGHTA and CDR2 as FQGNSA. The V and J ends lost 10 bases and 0 bases respectively, with 16 bases between them. The CDR3 spans 14 residues. General study results and limits: Per reports, nearly half of all spike-specific TCRs target regions that are unmutated in variants. Vaccine-related CD4 TCRs covered spike, predominating at 160-218 and 743-854.

As regards this clone: Its cognate antigen is unknown.

TCRdb's copy holds only in-frame clones and misses some; the assay was immunoSEQ multiplex PCR. The sample has about 140,000 clones, roughly 85% seen once. Specimen: peripheral blood, collected 28 days after the second dose of the MenACWY control vaccine. This chain links TRBV7-2 with TRBJ2-7; D is possibly TRBD1 or TRBD2 (5 bases each). The source of this sequence is an adult who received the MenACWY meningococcal vaccine as a control. The CDR3 spells CATGTALSSYEQYF. Here the CDR3 DNA reads TGTGCCACCGGGACGGCCCTGAGCTCCTACGAGCAGTACTTC.